The 23 T cell receptor beta chains given below trace back to one sample, sequenced in a study of blood T cell repertoires in COVID-19. Sequenced by immunoSEQ multiplex PCR; TCRdb stores in-frame clones only, minus some. The sample consists of 200,000 to 300,000 clones, approximately 91% of them appearing once. Material: peripheral blood. The origin of the receptors is a man aged 25 to 40 with COVID-19, enrolled during active disease.

J is TRBJ1-4 and V is TRBV7-9; a weak D match, TRBD1 (5 bases). V was clipped by 5 bases and J by 8 bases, with 9 bases between them. Germline CDR1 SEHNR, CDR2 FQNEAQ (reference sequence). This CDR3 comprises 12 residues. Here the CDR3 reads CASSPQGEKLFF. CDR3 DNA: TGTGCCAGCAGCCCTCAGGGAGAAAAACTGTTTTTT.

The rearrangement uses TRBV5-4 and TRBJ2-3; the match to TRBD1 covers 8 bases. The CDR3 has 16 residues. Germline values: CDR1 SGHNT, CDR2 YYREEE (reference sequence). The V segment lost 0 bases and the J segment 2 bases; nucleotides outside the gene matches: 5. The chain's CDR3 is CASSLGSGGYTDTQYF. Here the CDR3 DNA reads TGTGCCAGCAGCTTGGGGTCAGGGGGCTACACAGATACGCAGTATTTT.

V usage is TRBV5-1 and J usage is TRBJ1-2; D call uncertain. Trimming shortened V by 1 base and J by 4 bases, and 8 bases separated the two germline ends. CDR3 size: 13 residues. CDR1 and CDR2 (germline): SGHRS, YFSETQ. For the CDR3, the DNA is TGCGCCAGCAGCTTGAGCCAGGTCTATGGCTACACCTTC. Amino acids: CASSLSQVYGYTF.

The chain couples TRBV7-2 to TRBJ2-7; 9 bases match TRBD2. CDR1 SGHTA and CDR2 FQGNSA come from the germline V gene. There are 14 residues in the CDR3. V shed 4 bases, J shed 3 bases, and the junction held 4 bases outside the gene matches. As DNA, the CDR3 is TGTGCCAGCAGCTCCGGGACTAGCATCTACGAGCAGTACTTC. It specifies CASSSGTSIYEQYF.

The rearrangement joins TRBV5-1 to TRBJ2-1; TRBD2 aligns across 9 bases. The CDR3 contains 17 residues. The germline gives CDR1 SGHRS, CDR2 YFSETQ. V lost 4 bases, J lost 1 base, and 9 bases stayed unmatched. Written as DNA, the CDR3 is TGCGCCAGCAGCGACTCCGGGACTAGCCGGTCCTACAATGAGCAGTTCTTC. Its protein is CASSDSGTSRSYNEQFF.

The chain joins TRBV6-5 to TRBJ2-1; 8 nucleotides agree with TRBD1. The CDR3 contains 15 residues. With 4 bases clipped from V and 4 bases from J, the junction kept 6 bases outside the gene matches. Germline V gene lookup returns CDR1 MNHEY and CDR2 SVGAGI. CDR3 loop: CASSLRRQGYNEQFF. CDR3 sequence (DNA): TGTGCCAGCAGTTTGCGCCGACAGGGGTACAATGAGCAGTTCTTC.

This chain joins TRBV19 and TRBJ1-5, with 8 positions matching TRBD1. Germline V gene data show CDR1 as LNHDA and CDR2 as SQIVND (reference sequence). With V trimmed by 5 bases and J by 2 bases, 5 bases remained unmatched. The CDR3 has 15 amino acids. The CDR3 protein is CASSGRDRRNQPQHF. The CDR3 coding sequence is TGTGCCAGTAGTGGCCGGGACAGGCGCAATCAGCCCCAGCATTTT. Based on the CDR3 plus reference TRBV19 and TRBJ1-5, the full variable domain is DGGITQSPKYLFRKEGQNVTLSCEQNLNHDAMYWYRQDPGQGLRLIYYSQIVNDFQKGDIAEGYSVSREKKESFPLTVTSAQKNPTAFYLCASSGRDRRNQPQHFGDGTRLSIL.

This clone was counted once. The chain combines TRBV25-1 with TRBJ1-3, with a weak D call TRBD1 (6 bases). V was pared by 1 base and J by 3 bases, with 10 bases between. The germline V gene encodes CDR1 MGHDK and CDR2 SYGVNS. There are 15 residues in the CDR3. In DNA, the CDR3 is TGTGCCAGCAGTGAATTAAGGGGGAGTGGAAACACCATATATTTT. Amino acid sequence: CASSELRGSGNTIYF.

The chain links TRBV7-9 to TRBJ1-1; 11 bases align to TRBD1. The germline V gene has CDR1 SEHNR and CDR2 FQNEAQ (reference sequence). The junction had 8 bases not matched to a gene; V was cut back by 8 bases and J by 3 bases. CDR3 length: 15 residues. The CDR3 sequence is CASGPGTGGHTEAFF. The CDR3 DNA follows: TGTGCCAGCGGACCTGGGACAGGGGGTCACACTGAAGCTTTCTTT.

As to this clone: A junction end diverges from the germline sequence, so it may reflect a read error. This rearrangement joins TRBV12-3 or TRBV12-4 to TRBJ2-7; 12 bases line up with TRBD1. The CDR3 runs 12 residues. The CDR3 DNA sequence: TGTGCCAGCAGTTTTTTGGGACAGGGGGCCTCCTTC. Amino acid sequence: CASSFLGQGASF.

CDR3 in DNA: TGCGCCAGCAGCCCCGGACAGGGCGAGCAGTACTTC. It codes for CASSPGQGEQYF. This sequence joins TRBV10-1 and TRBJ2-7; 8 nucleotides agree with TRBD1. Germline trimming cut 6 bases from V and 6 bases from J; bases unmatched to any gene: 4. There are 12 residues in the CDR3. CDR1 WNHNN and CDR2 SYGVQD come from the germline V gene (reference sequence).

V is TRBV14 and J is TRBJ2-5; TRBD1 might be the D (6 bases). This CDR3 has 14 amino acids. The V gene's germline CDR1 is SGHDN and CDR2 FVKESK. V shed 5 bases and J shed 0 bases, with 10 bases lying between them. The CDR3 is CASSYDRNQETQYF. DNA for the CDR3: TGTGCCAGCAGCTACGACAGGAACCAAGAGACCCAGTACTTC.

J is TRBJ2-5 and V is TRBV29-1; 8 bases fit TRBD1. The V gene's germline CDR1 is SQVTM and CDR2 ANQGSEA. V shed 4 bases, J shed 5 bases, and the junction held 9 bases outside the gene matches. This CDR3 spans 14 amino acids. CDR3 nucleotides: TGCAGCGTTGCGCAGCAGGGGGCATGGGAGACCCAGTACTTC. Encoded protein: CSVAQQGAWETQYF.

This sequence joins TRBV6-5 and TRBJ2-3; 9 bases are a match to TRBD1. The junction had 8 bases not matched to a gene; V was cut back by 6 bases and J by 4 bases. This CDR3 has 15 amino acids. Germline V lookup: CDR1 MNHEY, CDR2 SVGAGI. The CDR3 protein is CASRPGTGPADTQYF. CDR3 in DNA: TGTGCCAGCAGGCCCGGGACAGGGCCCGCAGATACGCAGTATTTT.

This chain joins TRBV19 and TRBJ2-7; D is possibly TRBD2 (5 bases). The germline V gene encodes CDR1 LNHDA and CDR2 SQIVND (reference sequence). The CDR3 covers 14 residues. V lost 2 bases and J lost 2, with 10 bases in between. CDR3 in amino acids: CASSISAGPYEQYF. CDR3 bases: TGTGCCAGTAGTATATCGGCGGGTCCCTACGAGCAGTACTTC.

This CDR3 reads CASSSMETNTEAFF. The CDR3 nucleotides are TGTGCCAGCAGTTCCATGGAGACGAACACTGAAGCTTTCTTT. This chain links TRBV6-5 with TRBJ1-1; D not certain. Looked up from germline, CDR1 is MNHEY and CDR2 is SVGAGI. The V gene lost 4 bases and the J gene lost 1 base, with 10 bases spanning the gap. The CDR3 totals 14 residues.

The chain is built from TRBV7-7 and TRBJ2-2; D gene ambiguous. Germline CDR1 SSHAT, CDR2 FNYEAQ (reference sequence). V lost 5 bases and J 5 bases, leaving 6 bases between the germline ends. This CDR3 contains 12 residues. CDR3 DNA sequence: TGTGCCAGCAGCCCGTATACCGGGGAGCTGTTTTTT. Its protein is CASSPYTGELFF.

V and J are TRBV13 and TRBJ2-2; TRBD2 might be the D (6 bases). Germline V lookup: CDR1 PRHDT, CDR2 FYEKMQ (reference sequence). The CDR3 is 17 amino acids. Trimming pared 1 base from V and 0 bases from J, leaving 12 bases between. CDR3 nucleotides: TGTGCCAGCAGCTTAGAGCCTGGGGGGACGAACACCGGGGAGCTGTTTTTT. This codes for CASSLEPGGTNTGELFF.

The V gene is TRBV30, the J gene TRBJ1-2; D is possibly TRBD1 (6 bases). The CDR3 contains 11 residues. Germline V CDR1 and CDR2: GTSNPN, SVGIG (reference sequence). The chain's CDR3 is CANRVDYGYTF. The CDR3, as DNA: TGTGCGAACAGGGTAGACTATGGCTACACCTTC.

V and J are TRBV18 and TRBJ2-7; TRBD1 matches at 9 bases. V was pared by 1 base and J by 6 bases, with 7 bases of the junction left unmatched. Germline CDR1 KGHSH, CDR2 LQKENI. The CDR3 consists of 15 residues. The CDR3 here is CASSPQGQGASEQYF. CDR3 DNA sequence: TGTGCCAGCTCACCACAGGGACAGGGCGCGAGCGAGCAGTACTTC.

This clone appeared once. The chain is built from TRBV9 and TRBJ1-6; no clear D. CDR3 length equals 17 residues. V was pared by 0 bases and J by 0 bases, with 10 bases between. Germline loops: CDR1 SGDLS, CDR2 YYNGEE. The CDR3 loop reads CASSVGIGSSYNSPLHF. CDR3 coding DNA: TGTGCCAGCAGCGTAGGAATAGGGAGCTCCTATAATTCACCCCTCCACTTT.

The gene calls are TRBV12-2 and TRBJ1-5. TRBV12-2 is designated a pseudogene. The CDR3 is 15 amino acids. The CDR3 nucleotides are TGTGCAAGTCGCCGAGGGCCCGGGGGCAATCAGCCCCAGCATTTT. Translating it yields CASRRGPGGNQPQHF.

The CDR3 nucleotides read TGCGCCAGCAGTGAGAGCAGGGGATATAACTCCTATAATTCACCCCTCCACTTT. As protein: CASSESRGYNSYNSPLHF. The genes are TRBV10-2 and TRBJ1-6; possible D gene TRBD1, 6 bases. V was clipped by 2 bases and J by 0 bases, with 14 bases between them. The CDR3 spans 18 residues. The germline gives CDR1 WSHSY, CDR2 SAAADI.